The 9 T cell receptor beta chains presented below share a single source sample, sequenced in a study of control samples from healthy donors and cancer patients. Clones were read by immunoSEQ multiplex PCR, and TCRdb kept only the in-frame ones, dropping some. The table shows some 140,000 clones, with just under 95% occurring only once. Sequencing was carried out using blood. The receptor source for this set is a young man in good health.

This clone was observed a few times. This rearrangement joins TRBV4-2 to TRBJ2-6, with unresolved D. The germline CDR1 and CDR2 sequences are LGHNA and YNFKEQ. Between the trimmed V and J ends, which lost 0 bases and 1 base, there was a span of 4 bases. The CDR3 has 15 residues. Here the CDR3 DNA reads TGTGCCAGCAGCCAAGAAGGGTCTGGGGCCAACGTCCTGACTTTC. Protein product: CASSQEGSGANVLTF.

The J gene is TRBJ2-4, the V gene TRBV27, with unresolved D. Germline values: CDR1 MNHEY, CDR2 SMNVEV (reference sequence). The CDR3 contains 14 residues. V was clipped by 0 bases and J by 7 bases, with 10 bases between them. CDR3 sequence reads: CASSLSWAKNIQYF. In DNA form, the CDR3 reads TGTGCCAGCAGTTTATCATGGGCTAAGAACATTCAGTACTTC.

CDR3 amino acids: CASSQVTGMRFF. CDR3 DNA sequence: TGTGCCAGCAGCCAAGTGACAGGAATGCGGTTCTTC. The chain employs TRBV3-1 (or the pseudogene TRBV3-2) and TRBJ2-1, with D possibly matching TRBD1 (6 bases). The length of the CDR3 is 12 residues. Trimming cost V 1 base and J 15 bases, with 13 bases left between them. In germline, CDR1 is LGHDT, CDR2 YNNKEL (reference sequence).

This chain uses TRBV21-1 with TRBJ2-1; the D call of TRBD1 is as the table states it, not checked on the DNA. TRBV21-1 is reported as a pseudogene. CDR3 length: 16 residues. The CDR3 here is CASSKGGSQGANEQFF. CDR3 coding DNA: TGTGCCAGCAGCAAAGGGGGATCTCAAGGGGCCAATGAGCAGTTCTTC.

This rearrangement joins TRBV7-9 to TRBJ1-1; D uncertain. The CDR3 has 15 residues. The V end lost 5 bases, the J end lost 2 bases, and 15 bases lay between the germline ends. CDR1 is SEHNR, CDR2 FQNEAQ, per germline (reference sequence). The CDR3 DNA reads as TGTGCCAGCAGCCCAAGTGGGAGTTCTAACACTGAAGCTTTCTTT. Its translation is CASSPSGSSNTEAFF.

The chain is built from TRBV19 and TRBJ2-7; D is perhaps TRBD2 (7 bases). Looked up from germline, CDR1 is LNHDA and CDR2 is SQIVND (reference sequence). Trimming pared 5 bases from V and 2 bases from J, leaving 16 bases between. The CDR3 totals 15 residues. CDR3 bases: TGTGCCAGTAGTTCCCGGGGGAGGGGGGCCTACGAGCAGTACTTC. This sequence encodes CASSSRGRGAYEQYF.

V is TRBV18 and J is TRBJ2-1; 8 bases fit TRBD2. CDR1 is KGHSH and CDR2 is LQKENI in the germline V gene. After removal of 0 bases from V and 0 bases from J, the junction contained 1 base not matched to a gene. The CDR3 consists of 16 residues. The CDR3 protein is CASSPPRGGSYNEQFF. The CDR3 bases are TGTGCCAGCTCACCACCCCGGGGGGGCTCCTACAATGAGCAGTTCTTC. Combining the CDR3 with reference TRBV18 and TRBJ2-1 gives the whole variable domain NAGVMQNPRHLVRRRGQEARLRCSPMKGHSHVYWYRQLPEEGLKFMVYLQKENIIDESGMPKERFSAEFPKEGPSILRIQQVVRGDSAAYFCASSPPRGGSYNEQFFGPGTRLTVL.

The V call is TRBV5-6, the J call TRBJ2-1, with 7 nucleotides matching TRBD2. Germline values: CDR1 SGHDT, CDR2 YYEEEE. V dropped 1 base and J dropped 4; count of bases not matched to a gene: 8. This CDR3 is 16 amino acids long. The CDR3 sequence is CASSLRAGLNYNEQFF. The CDR3, as DNA: TGTGCCAGCAGCTTGAGAGCGGGACTAAATTACAATGAGCAGTTCTTC.

The genes are TRBV12-3 or TRBV12-4 and TRBJ2-4, with D possibly being TRBD1 (6 bases). The length of the CDR3 is 13 residues. The ends were cut back, 2 bases at V and 7 bases at J, with 9 bases in the middle. The CDR3 sequence is CASSLNRVNIQYF. The DNA for the CDR3 is TGTGCCAGCAGTTTAAACAGGGTGAACATTCAGTACTTC.